This T cell receptor beta chain derives from a study of beta chain features in type 1 diabetes. Overall study results and limits: All four CD4+ subsets from Type 1 diabetes patients carried moderately but significantly shorter TCRB CDR3s.

Germline V gene sequence: CDR1 LNHNV, CDR2 YYDKDF (reference sequence). This CDR3 is built from 12 residues. The germline V and J ends were trimmed by 0 bases and 1 base, with 0 bases remaining between them. CD45RO/CCR7/CD25/CD127/CD95/CD27 sorting isolated CD4+ naive, central memory, regulatory and stem cell-like memory cells. The study reverse transcribed the entire isolated RNA, so it sequenced expressed TCRB transcripts. Here immunoSEQ multiplex PCR was the method, and the copy in TCRdb shows in-frame clones only, minus some. The data hold 900,000 or so clones, with about 17% observed a single time. Notes on this clone: The target antigen is unknown. The same CDR3 also results from other DNA sequences found in this sample.

The sample comprised naive CD4+ T cells from blood. J is TRBJ1-2 and V is TRBV15; D remains unclear. The sequence was collected from a woman in her late teens or twenties in good health. CDR3 coding DNA: TGTGCCACCAGCAGAGATAACTATGGCTACACCTTC. It codes for CATSRDNYGYTF. Looking up the rest from reference TRBV15 and TRBJ1-2 gives the full variable domain: DAMVIQNPRYQVTQFGKPVTLSCSQTLNHNVMYWYQQKSSQAPKLLFHYYDKDFNNEADTPDNFQSRRPNTSFCFLDIRSPGLGDTAMYLCATSRDNYGYTFGSGTRLTVV.